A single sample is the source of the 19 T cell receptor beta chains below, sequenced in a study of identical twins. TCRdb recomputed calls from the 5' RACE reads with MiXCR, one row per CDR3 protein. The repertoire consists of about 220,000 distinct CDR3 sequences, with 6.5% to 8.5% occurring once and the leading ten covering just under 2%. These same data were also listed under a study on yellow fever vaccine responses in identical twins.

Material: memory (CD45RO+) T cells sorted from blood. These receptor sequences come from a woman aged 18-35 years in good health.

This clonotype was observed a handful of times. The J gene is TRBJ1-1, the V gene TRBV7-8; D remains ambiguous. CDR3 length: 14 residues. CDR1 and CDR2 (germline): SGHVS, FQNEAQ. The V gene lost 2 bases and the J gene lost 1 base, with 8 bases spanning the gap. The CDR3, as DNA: TGTGCCAGCAGCTTAAAGTCAGGGAACACTGAAGCTTTCTTT. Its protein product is CASSLKSGNTEAFF.

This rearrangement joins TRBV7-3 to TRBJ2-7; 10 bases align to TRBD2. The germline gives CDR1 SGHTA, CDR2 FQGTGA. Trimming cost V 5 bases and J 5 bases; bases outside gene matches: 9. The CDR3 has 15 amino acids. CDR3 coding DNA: TGTGCCAGCAGCAACCAAGCCAGCGGGGGGGACGAGCAGTACTTC. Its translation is CASSNQASGGDEQYF.

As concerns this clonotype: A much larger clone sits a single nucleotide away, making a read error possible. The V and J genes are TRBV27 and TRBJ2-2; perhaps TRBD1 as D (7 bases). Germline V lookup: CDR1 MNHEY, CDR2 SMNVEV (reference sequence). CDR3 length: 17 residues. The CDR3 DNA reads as TGTACCAGCACCAAAGGAGGAGGGGGCGCCTACTACCATAGGCTGTTTTTT. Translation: CTSTKGGGGAYYHRLFF.

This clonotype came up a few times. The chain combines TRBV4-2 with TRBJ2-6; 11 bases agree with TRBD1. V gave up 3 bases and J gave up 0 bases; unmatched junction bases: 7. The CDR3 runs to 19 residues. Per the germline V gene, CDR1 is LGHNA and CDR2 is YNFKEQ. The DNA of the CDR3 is TGTGCCAGCAGCCATTCCGGGACAGGGGGAATCTCTGGGGCCAACGTCCTGACTTTC. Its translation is CASSHSGTGGISGANVLTF.

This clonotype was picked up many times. CDR3 coding DNA: TGTGCCAGCAGCAAGACTGTAGAGACCCAGTACTTC. Translated, it gives CASSKTVETQYF. V is TRBV7-2 and J is TRBJ2-5; no reliable D call. Trimming took off 5 bases at V and 4 bases at J, with 8 bases between the two ends. CDR3 length: 12 residues. Germline V CDR1 and CDR2: SGHTA, FQGNSA.

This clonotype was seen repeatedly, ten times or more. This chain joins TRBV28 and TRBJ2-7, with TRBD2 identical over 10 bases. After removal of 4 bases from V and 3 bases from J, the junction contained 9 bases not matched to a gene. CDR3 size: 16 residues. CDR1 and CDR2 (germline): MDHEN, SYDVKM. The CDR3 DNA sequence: TGTGCCAGCAGTTCCCCATCTAGCGGGAGAATCTACGAGCAGTACTTC. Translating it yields CASSSPSSGRIYEQYF.

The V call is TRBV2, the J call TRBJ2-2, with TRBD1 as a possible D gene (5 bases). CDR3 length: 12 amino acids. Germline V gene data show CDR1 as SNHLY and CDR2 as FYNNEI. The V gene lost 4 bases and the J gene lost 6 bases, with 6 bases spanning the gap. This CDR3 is CASSVRAGELFF. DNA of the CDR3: TGTGCCAGCAGTGTCAGGGCCGGGGAGCTGTTTTTT.

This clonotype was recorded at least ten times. CDR3: CASSLGTSTQYF. The DNA for the CDR3 is TGTGCCAGCAGCTTAGGGACAAGTACGCAGTATTTT. The chain combines TRBV7-6 with TRBJ2-3, with D possibly matching TRBD1 (5 bases). Germline V gives CDR1 SGHVS, CDR2 FNYEAQ. The CDR3 loop spans 12 amino acids. With 1 base removed from V and 8 bases from J, the gap between germline ends came to 7 bases. The entire variable domain, with the rest obtained from reference TRBV7-6 and TRBJ2-3, is as follows: GAGVSQSPRYKVTKRGQDVALRCDPISGHVSLYWYRQALGQGPEFLTYFNYEAQQDKSGLPNDRFSAERPEGSISTLTIQRTEQRDSAMYRCASSLGTSTQYFGPGTRLTVL.

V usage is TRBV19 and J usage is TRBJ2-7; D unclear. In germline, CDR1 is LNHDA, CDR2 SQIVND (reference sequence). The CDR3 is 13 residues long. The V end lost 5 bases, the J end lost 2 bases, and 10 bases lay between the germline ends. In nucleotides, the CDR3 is TGTGCCAGTAGTCTTTCAGCGACCTACGAGCAGTACTTC. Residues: CASSLSATYEQYF.

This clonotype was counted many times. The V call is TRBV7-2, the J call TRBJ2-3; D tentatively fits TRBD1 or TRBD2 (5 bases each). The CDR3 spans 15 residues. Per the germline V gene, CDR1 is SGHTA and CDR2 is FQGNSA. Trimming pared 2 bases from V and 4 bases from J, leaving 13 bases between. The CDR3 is CASSLRAGRADTQYF. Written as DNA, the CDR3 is TGTGCCAGCAGCTTAAGGGCGGGCAGGGCAGATACGCAGTATTTT.

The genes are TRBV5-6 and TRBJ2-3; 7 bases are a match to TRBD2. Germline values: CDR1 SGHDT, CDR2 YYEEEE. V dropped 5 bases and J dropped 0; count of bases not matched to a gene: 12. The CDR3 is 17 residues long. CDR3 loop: CASRSFPGTTSTDTQYF. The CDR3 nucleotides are TGTGCCAGCAGATCCTTCCCCGGGACTACTAGCACAGATACGCAGTATTTT.

The CDR3 sequence: CASSLVSMDEQFF. The CDR3, as DNA: TGTGCCAGCAGTCTCGTCAGTATGGATGAGCAGTTCTTC. The chain employs TRBV28 and TRBJ2-1; D is unclear. Germline CDR1 and CDR2: MDHEN and SYDVKM. The V end lost 5 bases, the J end lost 8 bases, and 13 bases lay between the germline ends. The CDR3 spans 13 residues.

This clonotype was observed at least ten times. CDR3 DNA sequence: TGTGCCAGCAGTGGCCTCTACGAGCAGTACTTC. The encoded protein is CASSGLYEQYF. The chain joins TRBV2 to TRBJ2-7; no clear D gene. The CDR3 sequence is 11 residues long. From germline, CDR1 is SNHLY and CDR2 FYNNEI. Trimming pared 4 bases from V and 3 bases from J, leaving 4 bases between.

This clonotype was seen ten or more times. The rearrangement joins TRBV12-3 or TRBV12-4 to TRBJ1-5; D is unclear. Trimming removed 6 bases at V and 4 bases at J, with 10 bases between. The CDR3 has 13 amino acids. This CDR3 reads CASSPFGNQPQHF. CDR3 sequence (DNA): TGTGCCAGCAGCCCATTTGGAAATCAGCCCCAGCATTTT.

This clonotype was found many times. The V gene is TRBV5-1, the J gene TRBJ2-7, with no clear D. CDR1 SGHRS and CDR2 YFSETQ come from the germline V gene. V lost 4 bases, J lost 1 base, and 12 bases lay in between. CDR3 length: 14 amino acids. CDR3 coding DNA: TGCGCCAGCAGCCCAGCATCTCGGTCCTACGAGCAGTACTTC. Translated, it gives CASSPASRSYEQYF.

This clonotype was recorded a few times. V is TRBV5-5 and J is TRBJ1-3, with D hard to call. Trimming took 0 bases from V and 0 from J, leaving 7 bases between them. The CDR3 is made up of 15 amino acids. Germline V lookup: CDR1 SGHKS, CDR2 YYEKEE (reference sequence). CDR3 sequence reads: CASSLVELSGNTIYF. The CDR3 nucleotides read TGTGCCAGCAGCTTGGTCGAGCTCTCTGGAAACACCATATATTTT. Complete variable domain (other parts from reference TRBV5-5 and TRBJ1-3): DAGVTQSPTHLIKTRGQQVTLRCSPISGHKSVSWYQQVLGQGPQFIFQYYEKEERGRGNFPDRFSARQFPNYSSELNVNALLLGDSALYLCASSLVELSGNTIYFGEGSWLTVV.

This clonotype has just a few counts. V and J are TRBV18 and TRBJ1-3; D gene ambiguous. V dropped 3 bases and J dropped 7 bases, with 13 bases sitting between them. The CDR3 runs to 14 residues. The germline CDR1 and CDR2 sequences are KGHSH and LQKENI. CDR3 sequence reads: CASSPGTTLNTIYF. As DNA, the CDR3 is TGTGCCAGCTCACCGGGTACAACGTTGAACACCATATATTTT.

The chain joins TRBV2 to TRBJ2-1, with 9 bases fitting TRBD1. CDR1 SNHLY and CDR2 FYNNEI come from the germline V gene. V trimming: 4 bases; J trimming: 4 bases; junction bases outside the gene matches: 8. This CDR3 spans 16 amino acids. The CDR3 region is CASSVTGTGTYNEQFF. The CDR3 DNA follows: TGTGCCAGCAGTGTCACCGGGACAGGGACTTACAATGAGCAGTTCTTC.

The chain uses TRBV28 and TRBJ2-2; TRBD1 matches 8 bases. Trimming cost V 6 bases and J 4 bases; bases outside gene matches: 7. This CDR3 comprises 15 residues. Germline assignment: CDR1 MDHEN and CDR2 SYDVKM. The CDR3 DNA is TGTGCCAGCAGCCCCGGACAGGGTCCCACCGGGGAGCTGTTTTTT. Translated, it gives CASSPGQGPTGELFF.